Each of the 10 T cell receptor beta chains below was sequenced from the same sample in a study of follicular helper T cells after annual influenza vaccination. Some clones are missing from TCRdb's copy, which holds only in-frame ones; the method was immunoSEQ multiplex PCR. The sample shows nearly 11,000 clones, nearly 85% of them seen only once. The sequences come from CXCR5- memory CD4+ T cells sorted from blood, collected 6 weeks after influenza vaccination. Source of these receptors: an adult who received the influenza vaccine.

This clone was picked up a small number of times. The chain couples TRBV2 to TRBJ1-5; no firm D call. Trimming left V 2 bases short and J 2 bases short, with 7 bases between. This CDR3 is 14 amino acids long. Germline lookup yields CDR1 SNHLY and CDR2 FYNNEI. CDR3 nucleotide sequence: TGTGCCAGCAGTGAATACACTGGCAATCAGCCCCAGCATTTT. Protein sequence: CASSEYTGNQPQHF.

V usage is TRBV4-3 and J usage is TRBJ1-2; D call uncertain. V was shortened by 0 bases and J by 10 bases, with 12 bases between the two germline ends. This CDR3 has 13 residues. The germline V gene has CDR1 LGHNA and CDR2 YSLEER. The CDR3 DNA sequence: TGCGCCAGCAGCCAAGAAACGGGTCTCGTCTACACCTTC. It yields the protein CASSQETGLVYTF.

The chain has TRBV19 and TRBJ1-1; D may be TRBD1 (5 bases). CDR1 is LNHDA and CDR2 is SQIVND in the germline V gene (reference sequence). The length of the CDR3 is 16 residues. V was clipped by 7 bases and J by 7 bases, with 25 bases between them. The CDR3 DNA reads TGTGCCAGTACACCTATTAGTGGGGGAGGGACTGGTGAAGCTTTCTTT. Translated: CASTPISGGGTGEAFF.

The rearrangement joins TRBV5-5 to TRBJ2-2, with 8 bases aligning to TRBD2. The CDR3 is made up of 15 amino acids. Trimming took 2 bases from V and 4 from J; bases not matched to a gene: 4. Germline CDR1 is SGHKS and CDR2 is YYEKEE (reference sequence). The CDR3 DNA reads TGTGCCAGCAGCTTTACTAGCGGAGTCACCGGGGAGCTGTTTTTT. The encoded protein is CASSFTSGVTGELFF.

This chain uses TRBV7-6 with TRBJ2-5, with 7 positions matching TRBD2. Looked up from germline, CDR1 is SGHVS and CDR2 is FNYEAQ. V dropped 5 bases and J dropped 5; count of bases not matched to a gene: 5. This CDR3 has 13 residues. The CDR3 sequence: CASSTQRGETQYF. As DNA, the CDR3 is TGTGCCAGCAGCACACAGCGGGGCGAGACCCAGTACTTC.

The chain employs TRBV28 and TRBJ1-2; 7 bases agree with TRBD1. Germline loops: CDR1 MDHEN, CDR2 SYDVKM. CDR3 size: 17 residues. With 5 bases clipped from V and 1 base from J, the junction kept 13 bases outside the gene matches. The DNA of the CDR3 is TGTGCCAGCAGTCGCCGGACAGGATGGGACTATAACTATGGCTACACCTTC. It yields the protein CASSRRTGWDYNYGYTF.

V and J are TRBV9 and TRBJ2-2, with TRBD2 identical over 8 bases. This CDR3 region has 17 residues. V lost 5 bases to trimming and J lost 0 bases; unmatched junction nucleotides: 9. CDR1 and CDR2 from the germline V gene are SGDLS and YYNGEE. The CDR3 sequence is CASSSGGAASNTGELFF. CDR3 sequence (DNA): TGTGCCAGCAGTTCGGGAGGGGCGGCCTCGAACACCGGGGAGCTGTTTTTT.

V usage is TRBV27 and J usage is TRBJ1-1; 9 bases are shared with TRBD1. The germline gives CDR1 MNHEY, CDR2 SMNVEV (reference sequence). The CDR3 extends over 14 amino acids. The ends lost 6 bases at V and 3 bases at J; junction bases unmatched: 5. This CDR3 reads CASSFTGGDTEAFF. The DNA for the CDR3 is TGTGCCAGCAGCTTTACAGGGGGCGACACTGAAGCTTTCTTT.

V and J are TRBV6-5 and TRBJ1-2, with no clear D. Per the germline V gene, CDR1 is MNHEY and CDR2 is SVGAGI. V shed 5 bases and J shed 0 bases, with 4 bases lying between them. The CDR3 spans 12 residues. The CDR3 DNA follows: TGTGCCAGCAGTAGGGCTAACTATGGCTACACCTTC. Protein product: CASSRANYGYTF.

The chain links TRBV6-5 to TRBJ1-4; possibly TRBD1 for D (6 bases). Looked up from germline, CDR1 is MNHEY and CDR2 is SVGAGI. With 5 bases removed from V and 2 bases from J, the gap between germline ends came to 9 bases. The CDR3 length is 14 residues. The chain's CDR3 is CASSIGQTNEKLFF. The CDR3 DNA reads TGTGCCAGCAGTATTGGACAGACTAATGAAAAACTGTTTTTT.